The rows below give T cell receptor beta chains drawn from one sample of a study of memory B cells and T cells in multiple sclerosis. Generated by immunoSEQ multiplex PCR, the TCRdb table keeps only in-frame clones and is missing some. The sample has some 49,000 clones, roughly 87% seen once. These TCRs' antigens remain unknown. Material: PBMCs from blood kept in culture. These receptors originate from a human donor with multiple sclerosis. CDR3s include the opening cysteine and the closing phenylalanine or tryptophan. The order of the fields is V gene, clone size, J gene, D gene, CDR3 protein, CDR3 DNA. The D gene is left open where the match is weak. Clone sizes are given selectively: once, few, many, or a class where the clone is expanded.

v_call: TRBV2; clone_size: -; j_call: TRBJ1-1; d_call: -; cdr3_aa: CASSEAGRGSTEAFF; cdr3_nt: TGTGCCAGCAGTGAAGCTGGGCGGGGATCCACTGAAGCTTTCTTT
v_call: TRBV28; clone_size: -; j_call: TRBJ1-3; d_call: -; cdr3_aa: CASSSLGVVGNTIYF; cdr3_nt: TGTGCCAGCAGTTCGCTTGGGGTAGTCGGAAACACCATATATTTT
v_call: TRBV13; clone_size: -; j_call: TRBJ2-1; d_call: TRBD2; cdr3_aa: CASSLTGGGGNEQFF; cdr3_nt: TGTGCCAGCAGCCTCACGGGGGGGGGAGGGAATGAGCAGTTCTTC
v_call: TRBV19; clone_size: few; j_call: TRBJ2-1; d_call: -; cdr3_aa: CASSRSGADFEQFF; cdr3_nt: TGTGCCAGTAGTCGGTCGGGGGCCGACTTCGAGCAGTTCTTC
v_call: TRBV5-1; clone_size: few; j_call: TRBJ2-5; d_call: TRBD2; cdr3_aa: CASSVGGFQETQYF; cdr3_nt: TGCGCCAGCAGCGTCGGGGGGTTCCAAGAGACCCAGTACTTC
v_call: TRBV30; clone_size: -; j_call: TRBJ1-1; d_call: -; cdr3_aa: CAWRPRPRETEAFF; cdr3_nt: TGTGCCTGGAGGCCCAGACCAAGGGAGACTGAAGCTTTCTTT
v_call: TRBV5-4; clone_size: -; j_call: TRBJ2-5; d_call: -; cdr3_aa: CASSSKGGGETQYF; cdr3_nt: TGTGCCAGCAGCTCTAAAGGAGGGGGAGAGACCCAGTACTTC
v_call: TRBV5-4; clone_size: -; j_call: TRBJ1-1; d_call: -; cdr3_aa: CASSPLVETEAFF; cdr3_nt: TGTGCCAGCAGCCCACTGGTCGAAACTGAAGCTTTCTTT
v_call: TRBV9; clone_size: -; j_call: TRBJ1-3; d_call: -; cdr3_aa: CASSPFVPSGNTIYF; cdr3_nt: TGTGCCAGCAGCCCATTCGTACCCTCTGGAAACACCATATATTTT
v_call: TRBV7-2; clone_size: -; j_call: TRBJ2-7; d_call: -; cdr3_aa: CASSLARQSYEQYF; cdr3_nt: TGTGCCAGCAGCTTAGCCAGACAGTCTTACGAGCAGTACTTC
v_call: TRBV7-2; clone_size: -; j_call: TRBJ2-7; d_call: -; cdr3_aa: CASSLGVTSSYEQYF; cdr3_nt: TGTGCCAGCAGCTTAGGGGTAACCTCCTCCTACGAGCAGTACTTC
v_call: TRBV2; clone_size: -; j_call: TRBJ2-7; d_call: TRBD1; cdr3_aa: CASSRQGQYYEQYF; cdr3_nt: TGTGCCAGCAGCCGACAGGGTCAATACTACGAGCAGTACTTC
v_call: TRBV7-2; clone_size: -; j_call: TRBJ2-7; d_call: -; cdr3_aa: CASSHLRGAPSYEQYF; cdr3_nt: TGTGCCAGCAGCCACCTTCGGGGGGCCCCTTCCTACGAGCAGTACTTC
v_call: TRBV9; clone_size: -; j_call: TRBJ1-4; d_call: -; cdr3_aa: CASSGGTTNEKLFF; cdr3_nt: TGTGCCAGCAGCGGCGGGACAACTAATGAAAAACTGTTTTTT
v_call: TRBV5-1; clone_size: -; j_call: TRBJ2-2; d_call: -; cdr3_aa: CASSKVTSSTQNTGELFF; cdr3_nt: TGCGCCAGCAGCAAGGTTACCTCCTCGACCCAGAACACCGGGGAGCTGTTTTTT